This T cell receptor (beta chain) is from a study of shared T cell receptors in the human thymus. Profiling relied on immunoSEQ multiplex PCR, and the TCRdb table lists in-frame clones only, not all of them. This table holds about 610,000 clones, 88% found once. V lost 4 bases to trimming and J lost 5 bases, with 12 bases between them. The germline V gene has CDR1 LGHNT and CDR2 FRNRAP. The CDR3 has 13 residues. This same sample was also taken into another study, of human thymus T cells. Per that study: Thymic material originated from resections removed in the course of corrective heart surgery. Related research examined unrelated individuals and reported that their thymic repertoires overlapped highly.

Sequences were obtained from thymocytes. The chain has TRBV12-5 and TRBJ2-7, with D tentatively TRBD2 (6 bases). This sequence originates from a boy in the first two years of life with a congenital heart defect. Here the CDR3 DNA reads TGTGCTAGTGGTTCGGAGGGCAGCCACGAGCAGTACTTC. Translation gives CASGSEGSHEQYF.